This T cell receptor (beta chain) was retrieved from a study of T cell responses to AZD1222 COVID-19 vaccine. Profiled with immunoSEQ multiplex PCR; TCRdb holds only in-frame clones, not every one. This table has fewer than 130,000 clones, about 87% appearing once. Looked up from germline, CDR1 is SGHRS and CDR2 is YFSETQ. The V gene end was trimmed by 3 bases and the J gene end by 4 bases; junction bases not matched to a gene: 8. There are 15 residues in the CDR3. This material consisted of peripheral blood, taken on day 0 of AZD1222 vaccination. This sequence originates from an adult in good health. This chain joins TRBV5-1 and TRBJ1-2, with TRBD1 matching 8 bases. In nucleotides, the CDR3 is TGCGCCAGCAGCTCCGGACAGGGCGATGGCTATGGCTACACCTTC. Its protein product is CASSSGQGDGYGYTF.